The 17 T cell receptor beta chains given below trace back to one sample, sequenced in a study of blood T cells in healthy people across ages. A second PCR, run for roughly 7 to 11 cycles, used a sample-barcoded 5' primer plus a J-beta primer mix. From the 5' RACE reads, TCRdb called clonotypes with MiXCR, one entry per CDR3 protein. The table has 700,000 to 850,000 distinct CDR3 sequences, about 53% seen once. The source material was blood. The receptor source for this set is a man older than 75 in good health.

The V and J genes are TRBV15 and TRBJ2-4, with 8 positions matching TRBD2. The J call may be faulty, since TRBJ2-7 better matches the DNA end. CDR1 is LNHNV and CDR2 is YYDKDF in the germline V gene (reference sequence). The CDR3 is 15 residues long. This chain's CDR3 is CATSSRTSFDYEQYF. The CDR3 bases are TGTGCCACCAGCTCCCGGACTAGCTTCGACTACGAGCAGTACTTC.

The chain links TRBV15 to TRBJ2-5; D could derive from TRBD1 or TRBD2 (6 bases each). The length of the CDR3 is 16 residues. The V end lost 5 bases, the J end lost 5 bases, and 21 bases lay between the germline ends. Germline CDR1 and CDR2: LNHNV and YYDKDF (reference sequence). CDR3 in DNA: TGTGCCACCAGCTATGGGGGGCAGGCTTCAAAGGAGACCCAGTACTTC. Translating it yields CATSYGGQASKETQYF.

The V gene is TRBV4-2, the J gene TRBJ2-1, with TRBD2 as a possible D gene (5 bases). Germline V gives CDR1 LGHNA, CDR2 YNFKEQ. The CDR3 has 15 amino acids. With 0 bases removed from V and 3 bases from J, the gap between germline ends came to 9 bases. CDR3 region: CASSQDRDVYNEQFF. CDR3 nucleotide sequence: TGTGCCAGCAGCCAAGATCGGGATGTCTACAATGAGCAGTTCTTC.

The chain links TRBV18 to TRBJ2-4; a weak D match, TRBD2 (5 bases). This CDR3 is 16 amino acids long. Germline V CDR1 and CDR2: KGHSH, LQKENI. The germline V and J ends were trimmed by 0 bases and 0 bases, with 9 bases remaining between them. CDR3 in DNA: TGTGCCAGCTCACCACCGACGGGGTTAGCCAAAAACATTCAGTACTTC. Its translation: CASSPPTGLAKNIQYF.

This chain connects TRBV6-1 to TRBJ2-7, with 7 bases lining up with TRBD1. The DNA end lines up better with TRBJ2-5; the J call may be wrong. Germline CDR1 reads MNHNS; CDR2 reads SASEGT. The CDR3 extends over 13 amino acids. The CDR3 is CATRQGSGETQYF. In nucleotides, the CDR3 is TGTGCCACCAGACAGGGTTCGGGCGAGACCCAGTACTTC.

This clonotype was observed a few times. The chain combines TRBV5-5 with TRBJ2-1, with D perhaps assigned TRBD1 or TRBD2 (7 bases each). The CDR3 runs 17 residues. Germline V CDR1 and CDR2: SGHKS, YYEKEE (reference sequence). V lost 6 bases and J 8 bases, leaving 27 bases between the germline ends. CDR3 DNA: TGTGCCAGCACCACAAGACCACCGGGACAGCGGGACGATGAGCAGTTCTTC. Its protein is CASTTRPPGQRDDEQFF.

The table lists this clonotype with a few counts. The gene calls are TRBV7-3 and TRBJ2-1; TRBD2 matches at 10 bases. Germline lookup yields CDR1 SGHTA and CDR2 FQGTGA. CDR3 length equals 16 residues. V shed 2 bases and J 7 bases; nucleotides not matched to a gene: 8. The CDR3 sequence is CASSLAGTSVINEQFF. CDR3 sequence (DNA): TGTGCCAGCAGCTTAGCGGGGACTAGCGTGATAAATGAGCAGTTCTTC.

This clonotype was seen a few times. V usage is TRBV12-3 or TRBV12-4 and J usage is TRBJ2-5, with D perhaps TRBD1 (5 bases). Trimming stripped 3 bases from V and 11 bases from J, with 10 bases between. The CDR3 extends over 11 amino acids. CDR3 sequence: CASSFDRKQYF. The CDR3, as DNA: TGTGCCAGCAGTTTCGACAGAAAGCAGTACTTC.

The chain employs TRBV7-6 and TRBJ2-3, with D perhaps TRBD1 (7 bases). The V end was cut by 1 base, the J end by 14 bases, with 22 bases between. The CDR3 runs 15 residues. CDR1 and CDR2 (germline): SGHVS, FNYEAQ. CDR3 nucleotides: TGTGCCAGCAGCTTAGGCGGGACGTGGGACAGATACGCGTATTTT. Translated, it gives CASSLGGTWDRYAYF.

This clonotype occurred a few times. The J gene is TRBJ2-1, the V gene TRBV6-1; the match to TRBD2 covers 7 bases. V dropped 0 bases and J dropped 10; count of bases not matched to a gene: 3. The CDR3 spans 13 residues. Germline-derived CDR1 and CDR2 are MNHNS and SASEGT. The CDR3 DNA follows: TGTGCCAGCAGTGAAGCGGGAGGGTTGGAGCAGTTCTTC. Amino acid sequence: CASSEAGGLEQFF.

This clonotype was counted a single time. The chain has TRBV20-1 and TRBJ1-1, with 7 positions matching TRBD1. V was clipped by 6 bases and J by 10 bases; unmatched bases: 14. The germline CDR1 and CDR2 sequences are DFQATT and SNEGSKA (reference sequence). This CDR3 contains 13 residues. In DNA form, the CDR3 reads TGCAGTGCCGCGACAGGGACAACCGCCGGAGCTTTCTTT. Translated: CSAATGTTAGAFF.

There are a few counts of this clonotype. The CDR3 is CASSYGGLADNEQFF. The CDR3 DNA sequence: TGTGCCAGCAGTTATGGTGGACTAGCGGACAATGAGCAGTTCTTC. The rearrangement links TRBV6-5 to TRBJ2-1, with 10 bases matching TRBD2. CDR1 is MNHEY and CDR2 is SVGAGI in the germline V gene. This CDR3 is 15 amino acids long. Losses at the gene ends were 3 bases for V and 5 bases for J; bases not matched to a gene: 4.

This clonotype was recorded once. The rearrangement uses TRBV20-1 and TRBJ2-1; 7 positions agree with TRBD2. Germline V gives CDR1 DFQATT, CDR2 SNEGSKA (reference sequence). This CDR3 has 15 amino acids. The J segment lost 7 bases and the V segment lost 1 base, leaving 10 bases of the junction unmatched. CDR3 loop: CSARGPSGLWNEQFF. The DNA for the CDR3 is TGCAGTGCTAGAGGGCCTAGCGGCCTCTGGAATGAGCAGTTCTTC.

This clonotype has just a few counts. This chain uses TRBV6-5 with TRBJ2-5; no reliable D call. Germline-derived CDR1 and CDR2 are MNHEY and SVGAGI. The CDR3 has 14 residues. The V end lost 2 bases, the J end lost 0 bases, and 7 bases lay between the germline ends. This CDR3 is CASSYLGNQETQYF. The CDR3 region has the DNA TGTGCCAGCAGTTACCTTGGGAACCAAGAGACCCAGTACTTC.

The rearrangement links TRBV20-1 to TRBJ1-2, with 9 positions matching TRBD1. V shed 1 base and J 8 bases; nucleotides not matched to a gene: 2. This CDR3 has 12 amino acids. Germline V CDR1 and CDR2: DFQATT, SNEGSKA (reference sequence). The CDR3: CSARGQGGGYTF. The CDR3 nucleotides read TGCAGTGCTAGAGGACAGGGGGGCGGCTACACCTTC.

In this sample, this clonotype turned up a few times. The V gene is TRBV6-1, the J gene TRBJ2-5; perhaps D is TRBD1 or TRBD2 (5 bases each). The J call is in doubt because the DNA end fits TRBJ2-7 better. CDR1 is MNHNS and CDR2 is SASEGT in the germline V gene. The CDR3 is 17 amino acids. The CDR3 reads CASSEAPQGQRPYEQYF. The CDR3, as DNA: TGTGCCAGCAGTGAAGCCCCTCAGGGCCAGCGGCCCTACGAGCAGTACTTC.

Of note for this clonotype: One end of the junction is discordant with germline, which a read error may explain. V and J are TRBV11-3 and TRBJ2-7; 9 bases align to TRBD2. Gene TRBJ2-5 matches the end of the DNA better, so the J call may be wrong. This CDR3 has 15 residues. Germline V lookup: CDR1 SGHNT, CDR2 YENEEA. This chain's CDR3 is CTSSSSGSGPKTQYF. CDR3 bases: TGTACCAGCAGCAGTAGCGGGAGTGGTCCCAAGACCCAGTACTTC.